The entry below describes one T cell receptor (beta chain). What antigen it recognizes has not been identified. No quality values exist for individual bases; no much larger clone is one base distant. The ViraFEST assay stimulated PBMC with viral peptide pools and then used TCR sequencing to identify antigen-specific CD4+ T cell clonotypes by expansion. After less than 13 days of culture, CD4+ T cells were isolated with the EasySep CD4+ T cell isolation kit. The absence of prior SARS-CoV-2 infection in healthy vaccine recipients was confirmed by negative nucleocapsid antibodies before and after vaccination. Each well held two million PBMC cultured in IMDM containing about 5.5% human AB serum, roughly 10 IU/ml IL-2 and gentamicin, along with 8 to 10 ug/ml peptides. Half of the culture medium was replaced with fresh IL-2-containing medium on days 3 and 7. Unless noted otherwise, every peptide stimulation condition was cultured in triplicate wells. PBMC were separated from whole blood using Ficoll-Paque Plus gradient centrifugation and were then either cryopreserved at -140C or used fresh. Overlapping peptide pools spanned the spike proteins of SARS-CoV-2 and the common cold coronaviruses HCoV-NL63, HCoV-OC43 and HCoV-229E. The QIAamp micro DNA kit was used to extract genomic DNA from the cultured CD4+ T cells.

Library preparation employed the immunoSEQ multiplex PCR assay. DNA from the CD4+ T cells that had been cultured and isolated underwent TCR beta CDR3 sequencing. The authors' analysis ran thus. The analysis removed non-productive TCR sequences, trimmed reads to the CDR3 region, and retained only CDR3s that were 7 or more amino acids long. Antigen-specific clonotypes were identified using the MANAFEST web app by comparison of expansion in peptide wells against reference cultures. For clones to be considered positive, expansion at FDR<0.05 versus reference and all other wells, an odds ratio above 5, and a frequency above 0.1% in two replicate wells were required. A clonotype was called cross-reactive if it was significantly expanded both in SARS-CoV-2 spike wells and in at least one common cold coronavirus spike condition. Levenshtein distance calculated with the stringdist R package was used to assess CDR3 similarity, and unrooted trees were constructed with ape in R 3.6.1. Here the immuneACCESS table is served through TCRdb, limited to in-frame sequences with V and J called. Missing clones are a known gap in these copies; in checked studies unresolved V genes cover under half, and the rest lacks a known reason. V and J calls and clone size are given by that table; D and trimming were obtained from the DNA. The sample records more than 20,000 clones, roughly three quarters of which are singletons. The ten largest clones add up to over 9% of the sample.

This specimen comes from a study of vaccination effects on CD4 cells after COVID-19 (dated 2022 in TCRdb). Context from the whole study: Two doses of either the BNT162b2 or the mRNA-1273 mRNA SARS-CoV-2 vaccine were administered to participants. The study compared SARS-CoV-2 spike-specific CD4+ TCR repertoires before and after mRNA vaccination in COVID-19 convalescent patients and infection-naive vaccine recipients. A total of 10 COVID-19 convalescent patients and a handful of SARS-CoV-2-naive healthy vaccine recipients were included in the full study. Cultures from other donors in the study were sequenced using the Oncomine TCR Beta short-read assay on an Illumina iSeq 100. General study outcomes and caveats: Among healthy vaccine recipients, nearly all vaccine-induced clones were SARS-CoV-2 mono-reactive, and just 1 of 255 was cross-reactive with common cold coronaviruses. Limitations of the study were the small number of convalescent patients and the absence of early post-infection timepoints. Marked clonal contraction was observed in both infection-induced and vaccine-induced clones at late post-vaccination timepoints, consistent with waning T cell responses.

The junction carries 17 bases between V and J, which are trimmed by 2 bases and 3 bases respectively. The CDR1 and CDR2 encoded by the germline V gene (reference sequence) are SGHKS and YYEKEE. Measured from the cysteine to the phenylalanine, the CDR3 is 17 residues long. CDR3 DNA only is kept here, 51 bases in frame from base 1. This TCR was recovered from a human donor who received a COVID-19 vaccine. The sequence links TRBV5-5 to TRBJ1-4; a tentative D match to TRBD1 spans 5 bases. Sequenced here: CD4+ T cells from PBMCs cultured with HCoV-NL63 spike peptides, sampled before COVID-19 vaccination. This specimen's cell subset or site label, per the study, means: HCoV-NL63 spike overlapping peptide pool stimulation. The CDR3 amino acid sequence is: CASSFGGSVIANEKLFF. The DNA sequence is given as TGTGCCAGCAGCTTTGGGGGTTCGGTCATTGCTAATGAAAAACTGTTTTTT.